Shown below are 23 T cell receptor beta chains from a single sample sequenced in a study of T cells in Graves' hyperthyroidism and ophthalmopathy (dated by TCRdb to the late 2010s). Libraries were made using multiplex PCR. TCRdb lists the instrument as Illumina HiSeq 2000. The TCR beta CDR3 regions were amplified from the RNA transcripts. The first round of RT-PCR for the TCR CDR3 was performed with the HTBI primer set and the Qiagen OneStep RT-PCR kit. TCRdb cleaned the public reads at Q25 with fastp, built clones with MiXCR and kept in-frame beta chains. Rows with one shared CDR3 protein collapse into an entry with the most common genes and DNA. The sample table contains 450,000 to 650,000 distinct CDR3 sequences; only one count was recorded for approximately 15% of them. Jointly, the top ten make up 6.5% to 9% of the sample. The sample taken for sequencing was blood. The source of these receptors is a woman between 18 and 29 years old with Graves' ophthalmopathy.

This clonotype was detected only a few times. A read error may produce the germline difference seen at one junction end. The chain employs TRBV29-1 and TRBJ2-3; D is perhaps TRBD1 or TRBD2 (5 bases each). This CDR3 region has 14 residues. Germline loops: CDR1 SQVTM, CDR2 ANQGSEA. CDR3 in DNA: TGCAGCGCCCCCGGGGCAGTTAGTACAGGTACGCAGTATTTT. Translation: CSAPGAVSTGTQYF.

This clonotype was picked up many times. Written as DNA, the CDR3 is TGCAGTGCTAGGTTTGATAGCAATCAGCCCCAGCATTTT. Amino acid sequence: CSARFDSNQPQHF. The rearrangement uses TRBV20-1 and TRBJ1-5; D gene ambiguous. CDR3 size: 13 residues. V dropped 3 bases and J dropped 0 bases, with 6 bases sitting between them. CDR1 and CDR2 from the germline V gene are DFQATT and SNEGSKA (reference sequence).

The J gene is TRBJ2-3, the V gene TRBV6-2 or TRBV6-3; no reliable D call. The CDR3 is 15 amino acids. Germline V gene lookup returns CDR1 MNHEY and CDR2 SVGEGT. Between the trimmed V and J ends, which lost 1 base and 6 bases, there was a span of 14 bases. For the CDR3, the DNA is TGTGCCAGCAGTTACTTCGGACGGGCCACGGATACGCAGTATTTT. Its protein is CASSYFGRATDTQYF.

This clonotype has at least ten counts. This sequence joins TRBV3-1 and TRBJ2-1; 12 bases map to TRBD2. The germline V gene encodes CDR1 LGHDT and CDR2 YNNKEL (reference sequence). Germline trimming cut 4 bases from V and 8 bases from J; bases unmatched to any gene: 6. The CDR3 covers 15 residues. Here the CDR3 DNA reads TGTGCCAGCAGCCCTCCGGGACTAGCGGGTCATGAGCAGTTCTTC. Protein sequence: CASSPPGLAGHEQFF.

The table lists this clonotype with many counts. The chain couples TRBV27 to TRBJ2-1; possibly TRBD2 for D (5 bases). This CDR3 comprises 13 residues. Trimming removed 3 bases at V and 4 bases at J, with 7 bases between. Germline V gene sequence: CDR1 MNHEY, CDR2 SMNVEV (reference sequence). The CDR3, as DNA: TGTGCCAGCAGTTTTCGGGAATACAATGAGCAGTTCTTC. Its protein product is CASSFREYNEQFF.

This clonotype was counted ten times or more. CDR3 protein: CASSHGGGQYYGYTF. The CDR3 nucleotides are TGTGCCAGCAGTCATGGCGGGGGGCAGTACTATGGCTACACCTTC. The J gene is TRBJ1-2, the V gene TRBV5-8, with D possibly TRBD1 on 6 matching bases. V gave up 5 bases and J gave up 3 bases, with 17 bases separating them. Looked up from germline, CDR1 is SGHTS and CDR2 is YDEGEE. The CDR3 spans 15 residues.

This clonotype was recorded many times. The chain carries TRBV27 and TRBJ2-1; a possible D gene is TRBD2 (6 bases). Germline V gene sequence: CDR1 MNHEY, CDR2 SMNVEV (reference sequence). This CDR3 is built from 14 residues. Trimming shortened V by 2 bases and J by 7 bases, and 12 bases separated the two germline ends. The CDR3 bases are TGTGCCAGCAGTTTAAGGGACTCCAAAAATGAGCAGTTCTTC. It codes for CASSLRDSKNEQFF.

This clonotype was recorded once. The V call is TRBV2, the J call TRBJ2-1, with D tentatively TRBD2 (6 bases). Germline loops: CDR1 SNHLY, CDR2 FYNNEI. The V end was cut by 3 bases, the J end by 0 bases, with 9 bases between. The CDR3 spans 15 residues. As DNA, the CDR3 is TGTGCCAGCAGTGATCCCGGGAGCTCCTACAATGAGCAGTTCTTC. It is translated as CASSDPGSSYNEQFF.

This clonotype has at least ten counts. V usage is TRBV27 and J usage is TRBJ2-1; 11 nucleotides agree with TRBD2. V trimming: 5 bases; J trimming: 4 bases; junction bases outside the gene matches: 4. The CDR3 loop spans 15 amino acids. Germline CDR1 MNHEY, CDR2 SMNVEV (reference sequence). The CDR3 DNA reads as TGTGCCAGCAGTACCCTAGCGGGAGGATACAATGAGCAGTTCTTC. Translated, it gives CASSTLAGGYNEQFF.

The sample holds many counts of this clonotype. The V call is TRBV11-2, the J call TRBJ2-1; D not resolved. V lost 3 bases and J 4 bases, leaving 7 bases between the germline ends. In germline, CDR1 is SGHAT, CDR2 FQNNGV. The CDR3 is made up of 13 amino acids. The CDR3 nucleotides read TGTGCCAGCAGCTTCACGTTATACAATGAGCAGTTCTTC. The encoded protein is CASSFTLYNEQFF.

The chain carries TRBV28 and TRBJ2-5, with 13 bases aligning to TRBD2. The CDR3 totals 16 residues. CDR1 and CDR2 (germline): MDHEN, SYDVKM. J was trimmed by 2 bases and V by 5 bases; bases with no gene match: 5. The CDR3 here is CASSVTSGRDQETQYF. CDR3 in DNA: TGTGCCAGCAGTGTAACTAGCGGGAGGGATCAAGAGACCCAGTACTTC.

This clonotype has a count of ten or more. The chain employs TRBV11-2 and TRBJ2-5; perhaps TRBD2 as D (6 bases). V shed 2 bases and J shed 4 bases, with 11 bases lying between them. Germline V gene data show CDR1 as SGHAT and CDR2 as FQNNGV. This CDR3 is built from 14 residues. The CDR3 sequence is CASSLLRGTETQYF. Written as DNA, the CDR3 is TGTGCCAGCAGCTTATTGCGGGGTACAGAGACCCAGTACTTC.

This clonotype was seen only a few times. The chain carries TRBV5-4 and TRBJ2-1; possibly TRBD1 or TRBD2 for D (6 bases each). Germline CDR1 and CDR2: SGHNT and YYREEE (reference sequence). The CDR3 runs to 15 residues. Trimming cost V 2 bases and J 5 bases, with 14 bases left between them. Here the CDR3 reads CASSLGGRQDNEQFF. The CDR3 bases are TGTGCCAGCAGCTTAGGGGGGCGCCAGGACAATGAGCAGTTCTTC.

With respect to this clonotype: A read error may explain this, as a much larger clone is one base away. The chain recombines TRBV6-1 with TRBJ1-4; TRBD1 aligns across 7 bases. J gave up 14 bases and V 10 bases, and 10 bases lay outside the gene matches. Germline V lookup: CDR1 MNHNS, CDR2 SASEGT. The CDR3 runs to 11 residues. The CDR3 DNA reads TGTGCCAACAGGGGTATGCAGCATCTGTTTTTT. Translating gives CANRGMQHLFF.

In its sample, this clonotype was seen many times. The chain links TRBV12-3 or TRBV12-4 to TRBJ2-5, with TRBD2 matching 11 bases. This CDR3 has 13 residues. V lost 8 bases to trimming and J lost 4 bases; unmatched junction nucleotides: 3. CDR3 nucleotides: TGTGCCAGCGGGGGACTAGCGGCAGAGACCCAGTACTTC. It yields the protein CASGGLAAETQYF.

This clonotype was recorded many times. The V gene is TRBV27, the J gene TRBJ2-4; the D gene is possibly TRBD2 (5 bases). Trimming removed 8 bases from V and 0 bases from J, with 11 bases in between. The CDR3 spans 14 residues. CDR1 is MNHEY and CDR2 is SMNVEV in the germline V gene (reference sequence). The DNA of the CDR3 is TGTGCCAGCGACAAAGCGGTAGCCAAAAACATTCAGTACTTC. Translated, it gives CASDKAVAKNIQYF.

This clonotype was seen repeatedly, ten times or more. V and J are TRBV9 and TRBJ2-1; 7 nucleotides agree with TRBD1. Germline V gene sequence: CDR1 SGDLS, CDR2 YYNGEE. This CDR3 is 16 amino acids long. The J segment lost 3 bases and the V segment lost 0 bases, leaving 6 bases of the junction unmatched. The CDR3 DNA is TGTGCCAGCAGCGTAGACCCCGGGACAGTCTACAATGAGCAGTTCTTC. Its protein product is CASSVDPGTVYNEQFF.

This clonotype was counted many times. The CDR3 is CAISDRAGGAYYGYTF. DNA for the CDR3: TGTGCCATCAGTGATAGGGCGGGAGGGGCCTACTATGGCTACACCTTC. V is TRBV10-3 and J is TRBJ1-2, with D perhaps matching TRBD1 (5 bases). Germline lookup yields CDR1 ENHRY and CDR2 SYGVKD. This CDR3 contains 16 residues. V was pared by 3 bases and J by 3 bases, with 17 bases between.

The chain recombines TRBV28 with TRBJ2-7; TRBD1 matches 7 bases. The ends lost 2 bases at V and 3 bases at J; junction bases unmatched: 13. The CDR3 spans 17 residues. Germline V gene data show CDR1 as MDHEN and CDR2 as SYDVKM. CDR3 residues: CASSLLQGSGTRYEQYF. CDR3 coding DNA: TGTGCCAGCAGTTTACTACAGGGGAGCGGAACTCGCTACGAGCAGTACTTC. Filled out from reference TRBV28 and TRBJ2-7, the complete variable domain reads DVKVTQSSRYLVKRTGEKVFLECVQDMDHENMFWYRQDPGLGLRLIYFSYDVKMKEKGDIPEGYSVSREKKERFSLILESASTNQTSMYLCASSLLQGSGTRYEQYFGPGTRLTVT.

This clonotype was seen repeatedly, ten times or more. The chain couples TRBV7-3 to TRBJ2-6; D uncertain. Trimming pared 3 bases from V and 0 bases from J, leaving 6 bases between. Germline CDR1 SGHTA, CDR2 FQGTGA. The CDR3 runs to 15 residues. In DNA form, the CDR3 reads TGTGCCAGCAGCTTCAGGAACTCTGGGGCCAACGTCCTGACTTTC. This encodes CASSFRNSGANVLTF.

In this sample, this clonotype turned up a few times. This chain connects TRBV19 to TRBJ1-4; D uncertain. The CDR3 length is 16 residues. The germline V and J ends were trimmed by 1 base and 0 bases, with 9 bases remaining between them. CDR1 is LNHDA, CDR2 SQIVND, per germline (reference sequence). CDR3 sequence (DNA): TGTGCCAGTAGTATAGTCCGGGCAGCAACTAATGAAAAACTGTTTTTT. Amino acids: CASSIVRAATNEKLFF. Full variable domain (outside the CDR3, taken from reference TRBV19 and TRBJ1-4): DGGITQSPKYLFRKEGQNVTLSCEQNLNHDAMYWYRQDPGQGLRLIYYSQIVNDFQKGDIAEGYSVSREKKESFPLTVTSAQKNPTAFYLCASSIVRAATNEKLFFGSGTQLSVL.

At least ten counts were recorded for this clonotype. The chain couples TRBV6-5 to TRBJ1-2; D is perhaps TRBD1 (5 bases). CDR3 length equals 13 residues. The germline V and J ends were trimmed by 4 bases and 4 bases, with 10 bases remaining between them. Germline V gene lookup returns CDR1 MNHEY and CDR2 SVGAGI. CDR3 sequence: CASSSGPLYGYTF. The CDR3 region has the DNA TGTGCCAGCAGTTCAGGGCCCCTCTATGGCTACACCTTC.

This clonotype was counted many times. The chain recombines TRBV24-1 with TRBJ2-5; 7 positions match TRBD1. Trimming at V came to 4 bases and at J to 4 bases, leaving 8 bases not matched to a gene. Germline CDR1 KGHDR, CDR2 SFDVKD. This CDR3 contains 15 residues. The CDR3 sequence is CATSDGTGAGETQYF. In DNA form, the CDR3 reads TGTGCCACCAGTGACGGAACAGGGGCGGGAGAGACCCAGTACTTC.